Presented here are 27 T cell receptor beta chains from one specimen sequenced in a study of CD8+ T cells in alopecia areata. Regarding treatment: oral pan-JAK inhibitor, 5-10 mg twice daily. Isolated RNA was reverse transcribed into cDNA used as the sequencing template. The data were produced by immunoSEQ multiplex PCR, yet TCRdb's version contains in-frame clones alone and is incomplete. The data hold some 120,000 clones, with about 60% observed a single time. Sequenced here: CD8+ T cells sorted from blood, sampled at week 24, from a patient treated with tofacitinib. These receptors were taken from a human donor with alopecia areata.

CDR3 sequence: CAWSNGAGRYEQYF. The CDR3 coding sequence is TGTGCCTGGAGCAACGGGGCAGGGCGCTACGAGCAGTACTTC. This chain links TRBV30 with TRBJ2-7, with D perhaps matching TRBD1 or TRBD2 (5 bases each). Germline-derived CDR1 and CDR2 are GTSNPN and SVGIG (reference sequence). The CDR3 runs 14 residues. V lost 3 bases, J lost 3 bases, and 15 bases lay in between. Full variable domain (remainder filled in from reference TRBV30 and TRBJ2-7): SQTIHQWPATLVQPVGSPLSLECTVEGTSNPNLYWYRQAAGRGLQLLFYSVGIGQISSEVPQNLSASRPQDRQFILSSKKLLLSDSGFYLCAWSNGAGRYEQYFGPGTRLTVT.

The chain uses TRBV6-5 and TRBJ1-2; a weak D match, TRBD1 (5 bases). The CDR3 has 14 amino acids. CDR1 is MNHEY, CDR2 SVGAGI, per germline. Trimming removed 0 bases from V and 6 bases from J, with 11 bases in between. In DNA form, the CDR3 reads TGTGCCAGCAGTTACTCGATGGGGCGGGATGGCTACACCTTC. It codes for CASSYSMGRDGYTF.

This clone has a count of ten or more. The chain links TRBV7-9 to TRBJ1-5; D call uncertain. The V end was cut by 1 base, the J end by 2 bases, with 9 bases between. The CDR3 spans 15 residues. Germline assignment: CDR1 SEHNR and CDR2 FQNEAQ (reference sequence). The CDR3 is CASSLGVTGNQPQHF. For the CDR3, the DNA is TGTGCCAGCAGCTTAGGAGTGACCGGCAATCAGCCCCAGCATTTT.

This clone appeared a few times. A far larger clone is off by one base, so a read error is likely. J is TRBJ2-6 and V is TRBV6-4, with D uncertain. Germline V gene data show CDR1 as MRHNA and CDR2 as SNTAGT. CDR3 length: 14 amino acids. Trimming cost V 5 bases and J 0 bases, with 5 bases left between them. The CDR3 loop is CASSYSSGANVLTF. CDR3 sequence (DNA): TGTGCCAGCAGTTACAGCTCTGGGGCCAACGTCCTGACTTTC.

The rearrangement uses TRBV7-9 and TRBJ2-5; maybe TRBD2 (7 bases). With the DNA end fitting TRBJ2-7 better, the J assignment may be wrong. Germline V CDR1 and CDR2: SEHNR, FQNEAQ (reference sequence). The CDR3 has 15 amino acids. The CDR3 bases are TGTGCCAGCAGCTTAGCGTCGGGGGGCGGGAACGAGCAGTACTTC. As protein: CASSLASGGGNEQYF.

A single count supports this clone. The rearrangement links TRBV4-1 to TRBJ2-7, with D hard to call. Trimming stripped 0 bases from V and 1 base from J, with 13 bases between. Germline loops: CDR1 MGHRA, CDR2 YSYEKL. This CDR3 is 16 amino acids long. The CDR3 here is CASSQEESGESYEQYF. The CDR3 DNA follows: TGCGCCAGCAGCCAAGAAGAGTCAGGCGAATCCTACGAGCAGTACTTC.

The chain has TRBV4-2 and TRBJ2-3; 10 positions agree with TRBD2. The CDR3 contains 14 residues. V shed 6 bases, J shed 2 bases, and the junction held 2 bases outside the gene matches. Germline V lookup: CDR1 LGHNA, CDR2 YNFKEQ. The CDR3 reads CASSLAGDTDTQYF. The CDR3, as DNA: TGTGCCAGCAGTCTAGCGGGGGACACAGATACGCAGTATTTT.

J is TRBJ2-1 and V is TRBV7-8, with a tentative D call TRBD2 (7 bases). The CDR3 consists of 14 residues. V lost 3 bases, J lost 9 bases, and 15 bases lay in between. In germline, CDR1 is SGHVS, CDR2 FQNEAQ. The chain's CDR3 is CASSFRPGGGEQFF. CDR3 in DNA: TGTGCCAGCAGCTTTCGTCCGGGGGGCGGTGAGCAGTTCTTC. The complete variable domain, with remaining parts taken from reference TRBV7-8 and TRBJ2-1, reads GAGVSQSPRYKVAKRGQDVALRCDPISGHVSLFWYQQALGQGPEFLTYFQNEAQLDKSGLPSDRFFAERPEGSVSTLKIQRTQQEDSAVYLCASSFRPGGGEQFFGPGTRLTVL.

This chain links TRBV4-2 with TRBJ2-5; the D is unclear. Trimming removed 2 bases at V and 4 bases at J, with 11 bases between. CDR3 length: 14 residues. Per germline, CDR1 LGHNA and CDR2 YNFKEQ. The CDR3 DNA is TGTGCCAGCAGCCAACAATATGGCGGAGAGACCCAGTACTTC. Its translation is CASSQQYGGETQYF.

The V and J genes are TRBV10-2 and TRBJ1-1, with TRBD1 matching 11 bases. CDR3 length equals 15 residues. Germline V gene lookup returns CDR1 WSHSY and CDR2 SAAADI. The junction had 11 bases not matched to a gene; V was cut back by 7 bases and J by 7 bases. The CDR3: CASTSSRTGGVEAFF. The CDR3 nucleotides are TGCGCCAGCACCTCGAGCCGGACAGGGGGCGTTGAAGCTTTCTTT.

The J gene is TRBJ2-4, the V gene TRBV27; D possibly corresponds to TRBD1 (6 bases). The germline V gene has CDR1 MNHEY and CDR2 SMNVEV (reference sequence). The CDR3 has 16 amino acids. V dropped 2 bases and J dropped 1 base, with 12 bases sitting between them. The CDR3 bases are TGTGCCAGCAGTTTAAGCACAGGGTGGGCCAAAAACATTCAGTACTTC. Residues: CASSLSTGWAKNIQYF.

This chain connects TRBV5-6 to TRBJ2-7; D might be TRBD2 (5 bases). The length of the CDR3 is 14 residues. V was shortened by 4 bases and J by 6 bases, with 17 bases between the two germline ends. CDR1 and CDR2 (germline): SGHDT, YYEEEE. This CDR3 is CASSEGTSFGEQYF. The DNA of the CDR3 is TGTGCCAGCAGCGAGGGTACATCCTTTGGCGAGCAGTACTTC.

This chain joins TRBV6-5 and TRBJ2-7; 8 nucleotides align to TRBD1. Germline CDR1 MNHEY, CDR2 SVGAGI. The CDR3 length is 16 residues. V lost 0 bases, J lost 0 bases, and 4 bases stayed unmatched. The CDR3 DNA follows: TGTGCCAGCAGTTACTCGAGGACAGGGAGCTCCTACGAGCAGTACTTC. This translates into CASSYSRTGSSYEQYF.

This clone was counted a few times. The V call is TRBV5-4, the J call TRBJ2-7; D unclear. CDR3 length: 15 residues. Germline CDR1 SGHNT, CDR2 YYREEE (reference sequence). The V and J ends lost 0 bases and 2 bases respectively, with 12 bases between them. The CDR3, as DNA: TGTGCCAGCAGCTTGGGGGCGGATTCAACCTACGAGCAGTACTTC. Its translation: CASSLGADSTYEQYF.

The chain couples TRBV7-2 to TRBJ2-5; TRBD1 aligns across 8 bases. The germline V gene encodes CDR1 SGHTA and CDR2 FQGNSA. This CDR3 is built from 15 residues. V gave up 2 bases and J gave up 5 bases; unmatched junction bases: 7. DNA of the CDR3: TGTGCCAGCAGCTTAAGGTTCAGGGGGCGGGAGACCCAGTACTTC. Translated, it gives CASSLRFRGRETQYF.

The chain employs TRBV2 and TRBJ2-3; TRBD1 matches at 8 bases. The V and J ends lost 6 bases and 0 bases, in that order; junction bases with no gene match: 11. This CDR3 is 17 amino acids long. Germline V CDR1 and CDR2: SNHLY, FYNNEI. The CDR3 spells CASSAGQGFPSTDTQYF. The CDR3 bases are TGTGCCAGCAGCGCCGGACAGGGATTCCCTAGCACAGATACGCAGTATTTT.

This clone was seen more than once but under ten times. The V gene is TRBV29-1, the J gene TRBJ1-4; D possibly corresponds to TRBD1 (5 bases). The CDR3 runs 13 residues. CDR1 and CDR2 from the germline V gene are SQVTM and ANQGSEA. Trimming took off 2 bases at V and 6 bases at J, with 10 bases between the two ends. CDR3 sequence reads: CSVERRDHEKLFF. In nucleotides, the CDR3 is TGCAGCGTTGAAAGGAGGGACCATGAAAAACTGTTTTTT.

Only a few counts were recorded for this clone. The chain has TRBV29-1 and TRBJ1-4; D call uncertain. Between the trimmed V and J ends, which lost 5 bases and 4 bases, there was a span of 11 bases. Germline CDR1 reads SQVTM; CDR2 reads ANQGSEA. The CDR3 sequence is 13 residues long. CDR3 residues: CSVFVQSNEKLFF. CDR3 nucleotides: TGCAGCGTTTTTGTACAGAGTAATGAAAAACTGTTTTTT.

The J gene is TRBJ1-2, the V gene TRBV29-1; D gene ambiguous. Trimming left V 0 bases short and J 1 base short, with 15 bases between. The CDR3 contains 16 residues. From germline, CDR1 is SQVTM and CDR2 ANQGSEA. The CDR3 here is CSVEDLGNGFNYGYTF. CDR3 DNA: TGCAGCGTTGAAGATCTTGGGAATGGCTTTAACTATGGCTACACCTTC.

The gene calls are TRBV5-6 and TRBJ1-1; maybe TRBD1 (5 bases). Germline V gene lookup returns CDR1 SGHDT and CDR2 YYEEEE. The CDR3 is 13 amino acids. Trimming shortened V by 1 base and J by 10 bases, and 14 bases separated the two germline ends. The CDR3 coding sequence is TGTGCCAGCAGCTTGTGGACAAAACAAGGAGCTTTCTTT. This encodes CASSLWTKQGAFF. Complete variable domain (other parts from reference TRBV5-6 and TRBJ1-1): DAGVTQSPTHLIKTRGQQVTLRCSPKSGHDTVSWYQQALGQGPQFIFQYYEEEERQRGNFPDRFSGHQFPNYSSELNVNALLLGDSALYLCASSLWTKQGAFFGQGTRLTVV.

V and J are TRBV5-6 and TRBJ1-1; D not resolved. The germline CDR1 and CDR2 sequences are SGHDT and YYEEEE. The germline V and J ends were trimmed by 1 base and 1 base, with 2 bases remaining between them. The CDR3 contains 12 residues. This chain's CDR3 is CASSLWNTEAFF. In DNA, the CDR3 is TGTGCCAGCAGCTTGTGGAACACTGAAGCTTTCTTT.

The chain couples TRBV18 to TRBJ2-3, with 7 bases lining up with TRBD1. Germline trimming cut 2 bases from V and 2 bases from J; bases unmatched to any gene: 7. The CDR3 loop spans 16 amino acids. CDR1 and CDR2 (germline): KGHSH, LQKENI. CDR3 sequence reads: CASSPTGQTSTDTQYF. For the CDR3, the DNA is TGTGCCAGCTCACCAACGGGACAGACTTCCACAGATACGCAGTATTTT.

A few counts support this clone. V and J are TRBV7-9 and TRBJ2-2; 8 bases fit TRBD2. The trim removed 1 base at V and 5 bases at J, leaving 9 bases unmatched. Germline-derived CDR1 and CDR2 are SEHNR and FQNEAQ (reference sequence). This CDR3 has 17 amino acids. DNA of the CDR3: TGTGCCAGCAGCTTAGTTACGAGCGGGGGCGCAACCGGGGAGCTGTTTTTT. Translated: CASSLVTSGGATGELFF.

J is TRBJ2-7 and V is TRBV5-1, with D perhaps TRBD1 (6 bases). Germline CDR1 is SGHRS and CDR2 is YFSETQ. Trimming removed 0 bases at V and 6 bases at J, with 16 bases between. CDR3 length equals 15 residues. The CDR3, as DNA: TGCGCCAGCAGCTTGGAGGGGCAGGGGACGGGCGAGCAGTACTTC. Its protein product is CASSLEGQGTGEQYF.

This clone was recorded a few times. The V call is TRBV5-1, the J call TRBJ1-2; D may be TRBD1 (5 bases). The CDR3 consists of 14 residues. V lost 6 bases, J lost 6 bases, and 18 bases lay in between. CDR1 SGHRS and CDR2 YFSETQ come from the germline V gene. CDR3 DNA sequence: TGCGCCAGCACCTTATACGGGACGCTAGATGGCTACACCTTC. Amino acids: CASTLYGTLDGYTF. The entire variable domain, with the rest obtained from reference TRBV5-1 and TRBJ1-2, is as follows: KAGVTQTPRYLIKTRGQQVTLSCSPISGHRSVSWYQQTPGQGLQFLFEYFSETQRNKGNFPGRFSGRQFSNSRSEMNVSTLELGDSALYLCASTLYGTLDGYTFGSGTRLTVV.

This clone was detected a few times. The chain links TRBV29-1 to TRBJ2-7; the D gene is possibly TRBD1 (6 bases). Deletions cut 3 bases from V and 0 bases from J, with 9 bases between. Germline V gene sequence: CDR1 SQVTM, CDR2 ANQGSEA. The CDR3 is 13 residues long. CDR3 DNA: TGCAGCGTTGAGGACAGAAGCTCCTACGAGCAGTACTTC. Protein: CSVEDRSSYEQYF.

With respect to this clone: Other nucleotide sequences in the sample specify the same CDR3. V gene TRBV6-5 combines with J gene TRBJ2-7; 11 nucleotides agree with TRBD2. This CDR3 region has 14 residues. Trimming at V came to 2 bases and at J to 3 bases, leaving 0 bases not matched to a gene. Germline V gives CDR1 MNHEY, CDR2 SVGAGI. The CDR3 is CASSYGTSGYEQYF. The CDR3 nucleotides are TGTGCCAGCAGTTACGGGACTAGCGGCTACGAGCAGTACTTC.